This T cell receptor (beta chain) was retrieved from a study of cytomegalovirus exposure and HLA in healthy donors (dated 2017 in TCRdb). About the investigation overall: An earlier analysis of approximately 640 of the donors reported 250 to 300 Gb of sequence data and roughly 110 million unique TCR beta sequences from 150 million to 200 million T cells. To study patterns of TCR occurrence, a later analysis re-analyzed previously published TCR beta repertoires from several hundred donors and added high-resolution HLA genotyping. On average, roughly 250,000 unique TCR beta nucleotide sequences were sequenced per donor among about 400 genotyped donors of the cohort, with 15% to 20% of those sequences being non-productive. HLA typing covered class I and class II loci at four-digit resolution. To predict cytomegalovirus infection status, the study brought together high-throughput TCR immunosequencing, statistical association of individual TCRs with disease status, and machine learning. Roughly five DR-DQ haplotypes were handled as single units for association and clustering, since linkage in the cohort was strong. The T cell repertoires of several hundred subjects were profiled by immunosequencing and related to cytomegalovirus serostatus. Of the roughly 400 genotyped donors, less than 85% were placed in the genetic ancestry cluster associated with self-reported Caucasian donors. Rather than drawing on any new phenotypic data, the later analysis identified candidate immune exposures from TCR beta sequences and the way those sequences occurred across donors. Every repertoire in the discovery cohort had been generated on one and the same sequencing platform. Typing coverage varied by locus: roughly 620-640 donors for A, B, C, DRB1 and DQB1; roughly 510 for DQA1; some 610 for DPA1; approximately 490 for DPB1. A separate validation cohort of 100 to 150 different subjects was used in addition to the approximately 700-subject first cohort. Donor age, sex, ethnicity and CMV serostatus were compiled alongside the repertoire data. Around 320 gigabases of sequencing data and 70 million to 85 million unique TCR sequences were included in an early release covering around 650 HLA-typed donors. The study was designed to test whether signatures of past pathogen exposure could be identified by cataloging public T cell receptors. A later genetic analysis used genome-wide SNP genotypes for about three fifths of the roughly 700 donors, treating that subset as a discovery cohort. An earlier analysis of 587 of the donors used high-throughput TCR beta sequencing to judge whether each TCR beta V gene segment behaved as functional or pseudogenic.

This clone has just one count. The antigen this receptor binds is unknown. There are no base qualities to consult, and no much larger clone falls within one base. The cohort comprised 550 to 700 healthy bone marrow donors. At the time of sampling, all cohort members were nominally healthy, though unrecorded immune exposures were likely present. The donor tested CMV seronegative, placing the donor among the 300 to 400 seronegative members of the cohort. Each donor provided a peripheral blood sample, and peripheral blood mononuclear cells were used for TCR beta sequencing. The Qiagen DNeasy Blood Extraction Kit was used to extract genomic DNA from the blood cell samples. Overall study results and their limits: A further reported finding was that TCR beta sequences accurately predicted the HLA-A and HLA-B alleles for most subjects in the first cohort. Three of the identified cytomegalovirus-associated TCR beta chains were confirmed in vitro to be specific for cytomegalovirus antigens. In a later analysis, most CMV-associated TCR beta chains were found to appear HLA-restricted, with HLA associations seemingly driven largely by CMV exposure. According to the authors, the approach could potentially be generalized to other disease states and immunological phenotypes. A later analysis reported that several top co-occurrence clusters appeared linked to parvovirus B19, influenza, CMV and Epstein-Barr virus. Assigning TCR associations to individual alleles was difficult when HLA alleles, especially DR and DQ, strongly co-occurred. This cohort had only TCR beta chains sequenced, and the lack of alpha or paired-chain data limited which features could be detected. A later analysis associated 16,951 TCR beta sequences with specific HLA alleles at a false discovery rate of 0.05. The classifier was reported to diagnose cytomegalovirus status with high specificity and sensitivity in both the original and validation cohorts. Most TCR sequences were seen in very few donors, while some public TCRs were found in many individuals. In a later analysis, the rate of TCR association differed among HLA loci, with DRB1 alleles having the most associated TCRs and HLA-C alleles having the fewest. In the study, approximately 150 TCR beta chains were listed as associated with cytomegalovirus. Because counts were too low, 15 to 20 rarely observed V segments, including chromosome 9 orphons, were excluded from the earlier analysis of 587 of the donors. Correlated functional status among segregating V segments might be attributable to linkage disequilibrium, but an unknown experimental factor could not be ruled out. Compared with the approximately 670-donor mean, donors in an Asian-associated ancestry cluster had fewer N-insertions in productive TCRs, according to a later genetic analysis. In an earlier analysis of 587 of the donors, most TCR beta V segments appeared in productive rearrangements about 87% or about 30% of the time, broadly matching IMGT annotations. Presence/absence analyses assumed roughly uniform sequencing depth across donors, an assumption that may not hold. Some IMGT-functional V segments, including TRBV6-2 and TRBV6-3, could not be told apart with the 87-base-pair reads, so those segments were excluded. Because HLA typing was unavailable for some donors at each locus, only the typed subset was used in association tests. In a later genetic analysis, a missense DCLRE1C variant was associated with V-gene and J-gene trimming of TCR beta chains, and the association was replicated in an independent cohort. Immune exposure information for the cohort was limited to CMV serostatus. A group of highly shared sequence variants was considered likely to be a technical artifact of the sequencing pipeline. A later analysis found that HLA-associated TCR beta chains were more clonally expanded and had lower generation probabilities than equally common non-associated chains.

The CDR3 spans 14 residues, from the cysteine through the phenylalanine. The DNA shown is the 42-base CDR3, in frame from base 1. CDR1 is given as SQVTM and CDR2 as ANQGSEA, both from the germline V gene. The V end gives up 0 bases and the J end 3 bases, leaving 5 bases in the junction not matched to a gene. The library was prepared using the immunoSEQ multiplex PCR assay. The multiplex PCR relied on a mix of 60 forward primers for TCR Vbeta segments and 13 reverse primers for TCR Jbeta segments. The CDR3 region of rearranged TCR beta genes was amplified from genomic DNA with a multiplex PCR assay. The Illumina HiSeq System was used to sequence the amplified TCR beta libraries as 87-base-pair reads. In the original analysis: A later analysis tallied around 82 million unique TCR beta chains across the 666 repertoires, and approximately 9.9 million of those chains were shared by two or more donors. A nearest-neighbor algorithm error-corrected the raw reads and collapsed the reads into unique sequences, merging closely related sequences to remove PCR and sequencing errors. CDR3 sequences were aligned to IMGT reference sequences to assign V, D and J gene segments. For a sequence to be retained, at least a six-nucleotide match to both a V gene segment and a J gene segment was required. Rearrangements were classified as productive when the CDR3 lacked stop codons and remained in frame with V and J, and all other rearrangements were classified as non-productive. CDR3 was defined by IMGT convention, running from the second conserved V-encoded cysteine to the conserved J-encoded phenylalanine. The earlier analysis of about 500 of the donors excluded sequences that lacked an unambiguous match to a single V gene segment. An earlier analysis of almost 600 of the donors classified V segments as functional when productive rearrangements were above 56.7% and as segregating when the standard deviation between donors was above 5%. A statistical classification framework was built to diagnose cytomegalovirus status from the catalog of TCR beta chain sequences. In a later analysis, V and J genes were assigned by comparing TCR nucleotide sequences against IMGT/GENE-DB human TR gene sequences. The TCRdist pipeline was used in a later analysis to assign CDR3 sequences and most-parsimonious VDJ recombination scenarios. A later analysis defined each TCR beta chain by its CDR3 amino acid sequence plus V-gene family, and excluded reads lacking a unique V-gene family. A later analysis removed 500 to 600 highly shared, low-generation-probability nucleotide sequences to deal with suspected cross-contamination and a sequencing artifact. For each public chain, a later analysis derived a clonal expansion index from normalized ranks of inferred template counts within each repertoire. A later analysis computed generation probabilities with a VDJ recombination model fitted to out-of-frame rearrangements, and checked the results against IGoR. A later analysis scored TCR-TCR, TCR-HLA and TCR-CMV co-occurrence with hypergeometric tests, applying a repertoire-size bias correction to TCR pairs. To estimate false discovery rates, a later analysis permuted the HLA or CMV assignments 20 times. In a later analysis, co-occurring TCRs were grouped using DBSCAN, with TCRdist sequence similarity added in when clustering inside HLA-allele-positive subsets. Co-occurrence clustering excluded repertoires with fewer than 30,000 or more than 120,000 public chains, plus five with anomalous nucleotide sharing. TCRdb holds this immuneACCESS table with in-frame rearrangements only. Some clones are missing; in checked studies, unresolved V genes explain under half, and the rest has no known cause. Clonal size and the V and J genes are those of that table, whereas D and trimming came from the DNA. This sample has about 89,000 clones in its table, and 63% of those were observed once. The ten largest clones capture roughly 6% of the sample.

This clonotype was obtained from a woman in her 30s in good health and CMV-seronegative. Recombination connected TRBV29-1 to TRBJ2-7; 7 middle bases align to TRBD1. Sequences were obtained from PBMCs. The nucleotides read TGCAGCGTTGAAGAGACAGGGCATGGCTACGAGCAGTACTTC. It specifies CSVEETGHGYEQYF.